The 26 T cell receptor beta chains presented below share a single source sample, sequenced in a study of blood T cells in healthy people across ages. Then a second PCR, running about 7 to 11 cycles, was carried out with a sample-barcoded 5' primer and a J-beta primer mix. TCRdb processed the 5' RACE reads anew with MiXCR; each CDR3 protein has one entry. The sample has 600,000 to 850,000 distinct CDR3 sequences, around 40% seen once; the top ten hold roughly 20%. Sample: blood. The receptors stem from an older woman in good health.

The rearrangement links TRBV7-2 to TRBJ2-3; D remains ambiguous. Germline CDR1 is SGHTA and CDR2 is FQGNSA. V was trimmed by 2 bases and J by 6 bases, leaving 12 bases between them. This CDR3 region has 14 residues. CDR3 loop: CASSLFAASDTQYF. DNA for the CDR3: TGTGCCAGCAGCTTATTCGCGGCTTCCGATACGCAGTATTTT.

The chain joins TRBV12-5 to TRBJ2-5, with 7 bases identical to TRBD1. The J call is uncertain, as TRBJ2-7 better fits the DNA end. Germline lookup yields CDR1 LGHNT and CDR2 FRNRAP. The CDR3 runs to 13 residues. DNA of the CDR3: TGTGCTAGTGGTGAGGAAACAGGGGCCGAGCAGTACTTC. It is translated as CASGEETGAEQYF.

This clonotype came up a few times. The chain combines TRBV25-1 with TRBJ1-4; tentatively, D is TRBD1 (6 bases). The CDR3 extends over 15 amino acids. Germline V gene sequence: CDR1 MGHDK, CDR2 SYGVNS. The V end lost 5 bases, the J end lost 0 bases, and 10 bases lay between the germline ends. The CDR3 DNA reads TGTGCCAGCAGTAGGACAGTTGCAACTAATGAAAAACTGTTTTTT. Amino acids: CASSRTVATNEKLFF.

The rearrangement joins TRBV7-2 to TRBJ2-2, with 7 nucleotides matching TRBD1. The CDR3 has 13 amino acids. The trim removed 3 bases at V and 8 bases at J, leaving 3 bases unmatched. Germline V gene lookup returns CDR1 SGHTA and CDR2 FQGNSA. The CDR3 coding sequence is TGTGCCAGCAGCTTGACAGGGTATGGGGAGCTGTTTTTT. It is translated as CASSLTGYGELFF.

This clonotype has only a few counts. The CDR3 nucleotides are TGTGCCAGCAGCTTAAATAGCGGGAGTCAAGAGACCCAGTACTTC. Translation: CASSLNSGSQETQYF. The V and J genes are TRBV7-3 and TRBJ2-5, with 9 bases lining up with TRBD2. V was clipped by 1 base and J by 2 bases; unmatched bases: 2. The germline V gene has CDR1 SGHTA and CDR2 FQGTGA. The CDR3 extends over 15 amino acids. The full variable domain, with the rest looked up from reference TRBV7-3 and TRBJ2-5, is GAGVSQTPSNKVTEKGKYVELRCDPISGHTALYWYRQSLGQGPEFLIYFQGTGAADDSGLPNDRFFAVRPEGSVSTLKIQRTERGDSAVYLCASSLNSGSQETQYFGPGTRLLVL.

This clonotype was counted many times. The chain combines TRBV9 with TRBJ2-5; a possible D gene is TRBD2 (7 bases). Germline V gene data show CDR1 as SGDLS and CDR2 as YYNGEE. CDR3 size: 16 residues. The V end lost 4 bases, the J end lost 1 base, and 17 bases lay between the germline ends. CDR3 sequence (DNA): TGTGCCAGCAGCCAACTGGGGGGGACAATCCAAGAGACCCAGTACTTC. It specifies CASSQLGGTIQETQYF.

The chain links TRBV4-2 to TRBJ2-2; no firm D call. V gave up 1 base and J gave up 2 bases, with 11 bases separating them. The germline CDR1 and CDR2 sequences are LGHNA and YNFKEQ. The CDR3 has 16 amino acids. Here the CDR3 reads CASSQGSLPNTGELFF. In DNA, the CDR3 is TGTGCCAGCAGCCAAGGGTCTTTACCCAACACCGGGGAGCTGTTTTTT.

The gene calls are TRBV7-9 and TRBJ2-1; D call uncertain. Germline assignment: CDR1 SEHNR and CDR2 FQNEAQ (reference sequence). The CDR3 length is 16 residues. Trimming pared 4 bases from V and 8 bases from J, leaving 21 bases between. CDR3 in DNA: TGTGCCAGCAGCTCAGTGCGCGACTTCCTTGGGGATGAGCAGTTCTTC. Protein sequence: CASSSVRDFLGDEQFF.

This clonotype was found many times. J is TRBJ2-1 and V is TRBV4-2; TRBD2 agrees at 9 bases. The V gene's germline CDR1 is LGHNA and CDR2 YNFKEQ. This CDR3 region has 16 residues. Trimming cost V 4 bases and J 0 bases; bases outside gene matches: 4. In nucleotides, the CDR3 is TGTGCCAGCAGCCCCCTAGCGGGGAACTCCTACAATGAGCAGTTCTTC. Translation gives CASSPLAGNSYNEQFF.

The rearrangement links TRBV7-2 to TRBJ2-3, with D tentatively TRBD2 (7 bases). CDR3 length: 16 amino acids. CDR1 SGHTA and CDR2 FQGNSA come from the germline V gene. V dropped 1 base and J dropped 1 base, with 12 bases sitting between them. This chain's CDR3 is CASSLGIGGGTDTQYF. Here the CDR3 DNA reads TGTGCCAGCAGCTTAGGCATAGGGGGGGGCACAGATACGCAGTATTTT.

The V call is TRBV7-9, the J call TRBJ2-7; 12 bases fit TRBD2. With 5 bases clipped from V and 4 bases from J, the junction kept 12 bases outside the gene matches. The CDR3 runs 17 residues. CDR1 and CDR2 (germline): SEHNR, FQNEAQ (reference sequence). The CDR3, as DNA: TGTGCCAGCAGCCGAGAGAGGACTAGCGGGATCGGATACGAGCAGTACTTC. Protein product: CASSRERTSGIGYEQYF.

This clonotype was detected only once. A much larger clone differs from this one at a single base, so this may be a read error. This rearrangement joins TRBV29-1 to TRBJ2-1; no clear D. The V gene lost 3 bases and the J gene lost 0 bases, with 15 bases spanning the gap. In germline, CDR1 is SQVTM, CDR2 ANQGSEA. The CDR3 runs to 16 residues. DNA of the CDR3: TGCAGCGTTGAGAGTTTCACCCCCATCTCCTACAATGAGCAGTTCTTC. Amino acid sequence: CSVESFTPISYNEQFF.

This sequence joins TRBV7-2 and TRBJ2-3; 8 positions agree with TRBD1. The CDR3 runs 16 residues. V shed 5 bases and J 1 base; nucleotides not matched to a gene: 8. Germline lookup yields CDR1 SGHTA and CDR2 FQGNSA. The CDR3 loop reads CASSVDRGGGTDTQYF. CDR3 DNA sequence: TGTGCCAGCAGCGTAGACAGGGGTGGAGGCACAGATACGCAGTATTTT.

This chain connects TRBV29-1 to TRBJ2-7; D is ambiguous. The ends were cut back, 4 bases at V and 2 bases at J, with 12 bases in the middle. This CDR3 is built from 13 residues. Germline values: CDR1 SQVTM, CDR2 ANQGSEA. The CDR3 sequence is CSVASGRTYEQYF. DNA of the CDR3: TGCAGCGTTGCCTCAGGAAGAACCTACGAGCAGTACTTC.

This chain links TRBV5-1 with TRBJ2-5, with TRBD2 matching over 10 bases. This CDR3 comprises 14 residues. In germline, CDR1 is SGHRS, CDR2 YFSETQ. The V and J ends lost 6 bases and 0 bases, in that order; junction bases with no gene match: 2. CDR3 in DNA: TGCGCCAGCACCCTAGCGGGAGACCAAGAGACCCAGTACTTC. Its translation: CASTLAGDQETQYF.

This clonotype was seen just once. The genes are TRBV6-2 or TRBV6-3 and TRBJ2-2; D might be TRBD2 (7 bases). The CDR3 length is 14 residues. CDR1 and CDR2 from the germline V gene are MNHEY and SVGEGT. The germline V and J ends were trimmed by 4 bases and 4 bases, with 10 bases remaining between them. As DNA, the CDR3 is TGTGCCAGCAGTTGGGGGGGGCGCACCGGGGAGCTGTTTTTT. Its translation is CASSWGGRTGELFF.

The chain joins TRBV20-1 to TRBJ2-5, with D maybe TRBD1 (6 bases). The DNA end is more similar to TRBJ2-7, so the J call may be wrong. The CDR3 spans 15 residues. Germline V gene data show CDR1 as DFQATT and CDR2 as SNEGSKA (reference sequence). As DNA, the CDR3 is TGCAGTGCTAGGACTATCGGACAGATAGACTACGAGCAGTACTTC. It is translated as CSARTIGQIDYEQYF.

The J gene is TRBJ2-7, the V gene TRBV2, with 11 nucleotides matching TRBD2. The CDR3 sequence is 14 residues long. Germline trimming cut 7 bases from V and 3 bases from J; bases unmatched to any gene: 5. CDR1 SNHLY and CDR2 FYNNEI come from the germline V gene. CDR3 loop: CASMGTSGYYEQYF. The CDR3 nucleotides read TGTGCCAGCATGGGGACTAGCGGATACTACGAGCAGTACTTC.

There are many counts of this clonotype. The DNA of the CDR3 is TGCGCCAGCAGTCTCAGCGGGGCGGTCTACGAGCAGTACTTC. It yields the protein CASSLSGAVYEQYF. The gene calls are TRBV5-1 and TRBJ2-7, with 7 bases aligning to TRBD2. V gave up 5 bases and J gave up 3 bases; unmatched junction bases: 8. Germline assignment: CDR1 SGHRS and CDR2 YFSETQ. This CDR3 contains 14 residues.

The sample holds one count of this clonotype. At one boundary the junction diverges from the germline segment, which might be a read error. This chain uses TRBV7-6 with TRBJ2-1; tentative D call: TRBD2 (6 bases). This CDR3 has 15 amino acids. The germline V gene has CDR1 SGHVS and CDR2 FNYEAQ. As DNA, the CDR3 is TGTGCCAGCAGCATAGAAAGAGGAGGAGGGAATGAGCAGTTTTTC. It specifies CASSIERGGGNEQFF.

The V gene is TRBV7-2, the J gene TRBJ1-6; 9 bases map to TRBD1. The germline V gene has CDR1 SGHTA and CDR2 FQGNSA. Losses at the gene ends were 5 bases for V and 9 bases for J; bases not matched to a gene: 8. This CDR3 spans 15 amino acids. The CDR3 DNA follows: TGTGCCAGCAGCACAACAGGGGGCAGAGGTTCACCCCTCCACTTT. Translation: CASSTTGGRGSPLHF.

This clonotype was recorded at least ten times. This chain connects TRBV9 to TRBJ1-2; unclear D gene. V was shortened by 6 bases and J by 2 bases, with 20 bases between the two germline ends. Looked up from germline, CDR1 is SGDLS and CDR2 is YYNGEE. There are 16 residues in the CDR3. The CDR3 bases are TGTGCCAGCACAGAAGGGCACACAGAGGCGAACTATGGCTACACCTTC. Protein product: CASTEGHTEANYGYTF.

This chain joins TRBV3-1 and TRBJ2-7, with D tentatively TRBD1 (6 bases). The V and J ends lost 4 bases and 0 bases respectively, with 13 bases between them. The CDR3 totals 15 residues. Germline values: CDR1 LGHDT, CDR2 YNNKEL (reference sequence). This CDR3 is CASSPREGGSYEQYF. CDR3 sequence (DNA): TGTGCCAGCAGCCCCCGGGAAGGGGGCTCCTACGAGCAGTACTTC.

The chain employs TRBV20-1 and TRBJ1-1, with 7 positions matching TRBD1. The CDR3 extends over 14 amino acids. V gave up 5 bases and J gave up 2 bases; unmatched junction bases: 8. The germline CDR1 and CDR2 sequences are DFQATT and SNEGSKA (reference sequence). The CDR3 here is CSASIPGGNTEAFF. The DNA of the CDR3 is TGCAGTGCTTCAATTCCAGGGGGTAACACTGAAGCTTTCTTT.

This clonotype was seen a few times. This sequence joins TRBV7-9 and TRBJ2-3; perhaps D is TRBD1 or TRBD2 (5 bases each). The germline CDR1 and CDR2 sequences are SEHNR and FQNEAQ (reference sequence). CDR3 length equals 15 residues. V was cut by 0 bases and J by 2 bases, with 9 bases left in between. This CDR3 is CASSLAGDLTDTQYF. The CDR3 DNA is TGTGCCAGCAGCTTAGCGGGGGACCTCACAGATACGCAGTATTTT.

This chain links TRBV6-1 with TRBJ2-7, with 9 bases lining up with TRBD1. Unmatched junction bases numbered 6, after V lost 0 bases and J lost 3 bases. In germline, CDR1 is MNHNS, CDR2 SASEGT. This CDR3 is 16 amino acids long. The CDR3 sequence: CASSEAPGTGYYEQYF. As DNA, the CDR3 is TGTGCCAGCAGTGAAGCCCCCGGGACAGGGTACTACGAGCAGTACTTC.